Following are 4 T cell receptor beta chains from one sample sequenced in a study of blood T cell repertoires in COVID-19. The repertoire was sequenced with immunoSEQ multiplex PCR; TCRdb's copy has only in-frame clones and lacks some. The sample gives 97,000 or so clones, approximately 90% of which show up once; over 4.5% is in the top ten. The specimen was peripheral blood. Receptor source: a man in his fifties with acute or convalescent COVID-19.

The gene calls are TRBV7-9 and TRBJ1-2, with D perhaps TRBD1 (5 bases). This CDR3 is built from 14 residues. The V end lost 1 base, the J end lost 2 bases, and 8 bases lay between the germline ends. Germline loops: CDR1 SEHNR, CDR2 FQNEAQ (reference sequence). CDR3: CASSLGDRNYGYTF. In nucleotides, the CDR3 is TGTGCCAGCAGCTTAGGAGACAGAAACTATGGCTACACCTTC.

The genes are TRBV2 and TRBJ1-1, with 7 bases that match TRBD1. Trimming at V came to 8 bases and at J to 0 bases, leaving 3 bases not matched to a gene. CDR3 length: 13 amino acids. The V gene's germline CDR1 is SNHLY and CDR2 FYNNEI. This chain's CDR3 is CASSTGLNTEAFF. CDR3 DNA sequence: TGTGCCAGCTCGACAGGGTTGAACACTGAAGCTTTCTTT.

V gene TRBV6-1 combines with J gene TRBJ1-6, with a tentative D call TRBD1 (6 bases). Germline V gives CDR1 MNHNS, CDR2 SASEGT. The CDR3 runs 15 residues. V lost 0 bases and J lost 9, with 12 bases in between. CDR3 loop: CASSEARGGISPLHF. CDR3 sequence (DNA): TGTGCCAGCAGTGAAGCCAGGGGTGGGATTTCACCCCTCCACTTT.

The chain employs TRBV27 and TRBJ2-7; 10 bases fit TRBD1. Trimming took 5 bases from V and 3 from J; bases not matched to a gene: 7. This CDR3 region has 15 residues. The germline CDR1 and CDR2 sequences are MNHEY and SMNVEV (reference sequence). CDR3 in amino acids: CASSPTDRGGYEQYF. The CDR3 nucleotides are TGTGCCAGCAGTCCCACGGACAGGGGGGGCTACGAGCAGTACTTC.